One sample yielded the 30 T cell receptor beta chains listed below, sequenced in a study of identical twins. TCRdb passed the 5' RACE reads through MiXCR, listing each CDR3 protein once. The sample yields some 630,000 distinct CDR3 sequences, under 8.5% seen once. The same specimen was also included in a second study, on yellow fever vaccine responses in identical twins.

The specimen sequenced was PBMCs. Source of these receptors: a young woman in good health.

The V gene is TRBV12-3 or TRBV12-4, the J gene TRBJ2-3; no firm D call. V lost 7 bases and J lost 2, with 10 bases in between. This CDR3 comprises 13 residues. In DNA, the CDR3 is TGTGCCAGCACTGCAACCCTCACAGATACGCAGTATTTT. This codes for CASTATLTDTQYF.

This clonotype was counted at least ten times. This chain connects TRBV12-3 or TRBV12-4 to TRBJ2-1; 11 positions agree with TRBD2. This CDR3 has 14 amino acids. Losses at the gene ends were 3 bases for V and 12 bases for J; bases not matched to a gene: 7. The CDR3 bases are TGTGCCAGCAGTTTCGGGACTAGCGGCGAGGGGCAGTTCTTC. It encodes CASSFGTSGEGQFF.

This clonotype was recorded at least ten times. The chain is built from TRBV12-3 or TRBV12-4 and TRBJ2-1; D may be TRBD1 or TRBD2 (6 bases each). The ends were cut back, 2 bases at V and 8 bases at J, with 16 bases in the middle. This CDR3 has 15 amino acids. CDR3 region: CASSLRPAGGHEQFF. The CDR3 DNA reads TGTGCCAGCAGTTTACGCCCGGCCGGGGGCCATGAGCAGTTCTTC.

This clonotype has just a few counts. The chain combines TRBV29-1 with TRBJ2-1; TRBD2 matches 8 bases. The germline V gene encodes CDR1 SQVTM and CDR2 ANQGSEA. Trimming took 7 bases from V and 9 from J; bases not matched to a gene: 11. The length of the CDR3 is 13 residues. CDR3 bases: TGCAGCGCCGCCCACGGGGGGGGGGTTGAGCAGTTCTTC. It codes for CSAAHGGGVEQFF.

The rearrangement joins TRBV6-1 to TRBJ2-7; 7 bases are shared with TRBD2. This CDR3 contains 18 residues. The V gene end was trimmed by 6 bases and the J gene end by 1 base; junction bases not matched to a gene: 18. Germline CDR1 and CDR2: MNHNS and SASEGT. The CDR3 spells CASRRQVAGALYSYEQYF. As DNA, the CDR3 is TGTGCCAGCAGACGCCAGGTGGCGGGAGCCCTATATTCCTACGAGCAGTACTTC.

This clonotype was counted ten times or more. The V call is TRBV12-3 or TRBV12-4, the J call TRBJ2-5, with a weak D call TRBD1 (6 bases). Trimming took off 4 bases at V and 5 bases at J, with 20 bases between the two ends. The CDR3 contains 16 residues. CDR3 residues: CASSSARTANWETQYF. CDR3 nucleotides: TGTGCCAGCAGTTCCGCCCGGACAGCCAACTGGGAGACCCAGTACTTC.

This chain connects TRBV29-1 to TRBJ2-7, with 7 nucleotides matching TRBD2. CDR3 length equals 13 residues. Germline trimming cut 6 bases from V and 2 bases from J; bases unmatched to any gene: 7. CDR1 and CDR2 (germline): SQVTM, ANQGSEA. The CDR3 is CSVHAGVAYEQYF. In DNA, the CDR3 is TGCAGCGTGCACGCGGGAGTAGCCTACGAGCAGTACTTC.

The chain links TRBV6-5 to TRBJ2-1, with D perhaps TRBD1 or TRBD2 (6 bases each). Trimming removed 0 bases from V and 1 base from J, with 13 bases in between. The CDR3 length is 17 residues. Germline CDR1 MNHEY, CDR2 SVGAGI. CDR3 coding DNA: TGTGCCAGCAGTTACTCCGGAGGGGGGATTTCCTACAATGAGCAGTTCTTC. Translated, it gives CASSYSGGGISYNEQFF.

This chain links TRBV20-1 with TRBJ2-2, with TRBD2 matching over 10 bases. The V and J ends lost 1 base and 2 bases, in that order; junction bases with no gene match: 7. The germline V gene encodes CDR1 DFQATT and CDR2 SNEGSKA (reference sequence). There are 17 residues in the CDR3. CDR3 sequence reads: CSARVPGLAVNTGELFF. The CDR3 bases are TGCAGTGCTAGAGTCCCCGGACTAGCGGTTAACACCGGGGAGCTGTTTTTT.

The table lists this clonotype with a few counts. The chain uses TRBV18 and TRBJ2-1, with D maybe TRBD1 (5 bases). CDR1 is KGHSH and CDR2 is LQKENI in the germline V gene. The CDR3 sequence is 16 residues long. Trimming removed 0 bases at V and 8 bases at J, with 17 bases between. The CDR3 DNA is TGTGCCAGCTCACCACCGTACGCAGGGCACGGCGATGAGCAGTTCTTC. This sequence encodes CASSPPYAGHGDEQFF.

This clonotype has ten or more counts. The chain recombines TRBV10-3 with TRBJ2-1; TRBD1 is a possible D gene (6 bases). Germline lookup yields CDR1 ENHRY and CDR2 SYGVKD. V lost 3 bases, J lost 7 bases, and 16 bases lay in between. The CDR3 loop spans 15 amino acids. The CDR3 protein is CAISDNSPGANEQFF. The CDR3 DNA sequence: TGTGCCATCAGTGACAACTCCCCAGGGGCTAATGAGCAGTTCTTC.

In this sample, this clonotype turned up a few times. The chain couples TRBV6-4 to TRBJ1-6; D not certain. Trimming stripped 2 bases from V and 7 bases from J, with 9 bases between. Germline V gene sequence: CDR1 MRHNA, CDR2 SNTAGT. The CDR3 extends over 14 amino acids. CDR3 sequence (DNA): TGTGCCAGCAGTGACAGGAGGCCAAATTCACCCCTCCACTTT. Encoded protein: CASSDRRPNSPLHF.

The V call is TRBV20-1, the J call TRBJ2-5, with 7 bases that match TRBD1. Germline V lookup: CDR1 DFQATT, CDR2 SNEGSKA (reference sequence). The CDR3 loop spans 12 amino acids. The V and J ends lost 6 bases and 2 bases, in that order; junction bases with no gene match: 3. The CDR3, as DNA: TGCAGTGCAAAACAGGGGCAAGAGACCCAGTACTTC. It yields the protein CSAKQGQETQYF.

A few counts support this clonotype. The chain carries TRBV5-1 and TRBJ2-2, with D perhaps matching TRBD1 (5 bases). With 4 bases removed from V and 5 bases from J, the gap between germline ends came to 12 bases. This CDR3 region has 14 residues. Germline V gives CDR1 SGHRS, CDR2 YFSETQ. CDR3 DNA: TGCGCCAGCAGCGTTGGACATAGAACCGGGGAGCTGTTTTTT. Translating it yields CASSVGHRTGELFF.

V is TRBV7-9 and J is TRBJ2-7, with TRBD2 matching 13 bases. J gave up 3 bases and V 4 bases, and 9 bases lay outside the gene matches. This CDR3 has 17 amino acids. CDR1 is SEHNR, CDR2 FQNEAQ, per germline (reference sequence). CDR3 amino acids: CASSSGTSGALLYEQYV. CDR3 coding DNA: TGTGCCAGCAGCTCCGGGACTAGCGGGGCTCTACTCTACGAGCAGTACGTC.

The rearrangement joins TRBV6-5 to TRBJ1-6, with 10 bases aligning to TRBD1. The J segment lost 9 bases and the V segment lost 2 bases, leaving 10 bases of the junction unmatched. The V gene's germline CDR1 is MNHEY and CDR2 SVGAGI. CDR3 length equals 17 residues. The CDR3 DNA sequence: TGTGCCAGCAGTTACCCGGATTACGGGACAGGGGCTTCACCCCTCCACTTT. It yields the protein CASSYPDYGTGASPLHF.

The rearrangement joins TRBV2 to TRBJ2-1; D tentatively fits TRBD1 or TRBD2 (6 bases each). Germline CDR1 and CDR2: SNHLY and FYNNEI. The V end lost 7 bases, the J end lost 5 bases, and 12 bases lay between the germline ends. There are 13 residues in the CDR3. The CDR3 DNA is TGTGCCAGCACCGAAGGGGGGAACAATGAGCAGTTCTTC. It yields the protein CASTEGGNNEQFF.

This chain uses TRBV10-3 with TRBJ2-4; D is unclear. There are 14 residues in the CDR3. Germline assignment: CDR1 ENHRY and CDR2 SYGVKD. V was trimmed by 4 bases and J by 3 bases, leaving 10 bases between them. This CDR3 reads CAISVARDKNIQYF. The CDR3 DNA follows: TGTGCCATCAGTGTTGCCCGCGACAAAAACATTCAGTACTTC.

This clonotype was counted a few times. The rearrangement joins TRBV15 to TRBJ2-1; TRBD2 matches 10 bases. This CDR3 spans 15 amino acids. The ends lost 6 bases at V and 4 bases at J; junction bases unmatched: 6. From germline, CDR1 is LNHNV and CDR2 YYDKDF (reference sequence). The DNA for the CDR3 is TGTGCCACCAGTCCACCGGGACTAGCGTACAATGAGCAGTTCTTC. It translates to CATSPPGLAYNEQFF.

The table lists this clonotype with many counts. The chain combines TRBV29-1 with TRBJ2-1, with D perhaps matching TRBD1 or TRBD2 (5 bases each). The V and J ends lost 3 bases and 5 bases respectively, with 14 bases between them. This CDR3 contains 14 residues. Germline assignment: CDR1 SQVTM and CDR2 ANQGSEA. The CDR3 DNA is TGCAGCGTTGAGTCCGACTGGGGGAACAATGAGCAGTTCTTC. Protein sequence: CSVESDWGNNEQFF.

In this sample, this clonotype turned up a few times. CDR3 sequence: CASSISAAGEETQYF. CDR3 bases: TGTGCCAGTAGTATCTCTGCGGCAGGAGAAGAGACCCAGTACTTC. The V call is TRBV19, the J call TRBJ2-5; D not resolved. Germline assignment: CDR1 LNHDA and CDR2 SQIVND (reference sequence). The CDR3 covers 15 residues. V lost 3 bases, J lost 3 bases, and 14 bases lay in between.

This clonotype was seen a handful of times. The chain employs TRBV14 and TRBJ2-1; unclear D gene. Looked up from germline, CDR1 is SGHDN and CDR2 is FVKESK. Trimming took 2 bases from V and 3 from J, leaving 11 bases between them. CDR3 length: 15 amino acids. CDR3 residues: CASSQLGSDYNEQFF. The CDR3 nucleotides are TGTGCCAGCAGCCAATTAGGTTCTGACTACAATGAGCAGTTCTTC.

This clonotype was picked up a small number of times. The V and J genes are TRBV12-3 or TRBV12-4 and TRBJ1-5; tentatively, D is TRBD1 (6 bases). Trimming pared 6 bases from V and 3 bases from J, leaving 12 bases between. The CDR3 loop spans 14 amino acids. As DNA, the CDR3 is TGTGCCAGCAGACGACAGGCCCTCAATCAGCCCCAGCATTTT. As protein: CASRRQALNQPQHF.

This clonotype occurred many times. This rearrangement joins TRBV27 to TRBJ1-2; D unresolved. CDR3 size: 13 residues. V gave up 2 bases and J gave up 4 bases, with 8 bases separating them. The germline CDR1 and CDR2 sequences are MNHEY and SMNVEV (reference sequence). The CDR3 DNA reads as TGTGCCAGCAGTTTAAGCGCAGGCTATGGCTACACCTTC. Translation gives CASSLSAGYGYTF.

This clonotype was detected a few times. The CDR3 DNA sequence: TGTGCCAGCAGCCAGGGGGCTTCCCCCAATCAGCCCCAGCATTTT. This codes for CASSQGASPNQPQHF. The chain links TRBV3-1 to TRBJ1-5, with D perhaps TRBD1 (6 bases). Germline CDR1 reads LGHDT; CDR2 reads YNNKEL (reference sequence). Trimming took 3 bases from V and 3 from J, leaving 12 bases between them. This CDR3 comprises 15 residues.

This clonotype has just a few counts. The chain is built from TRBV24-1 and TRBJ1-2, with D possibly being TRBD1 (5 bases). The ends were cut back, 6 bases at V and 7 bases at J, with 14 bases in the middle. Germline-derived CDR1 and CDR2 are KGHDR and SFDVKD. This CDR3 has 13 residues. The CDR3 bases are TGTGCCACCAGTCGAGGAACAGGTAGTGGCTACACCTTC. Amino acid sequence: CATSRGTGSGYTF.

Only a few counts were recorded for this clonotype. The chain couples TRBV12-3 or TRBV12-4 to TRBJ2-1; D possibly matches TRBD1 or TRBD2 (6 bases each). Between the trimmed V and J ends, which lost 2 bases and 6 bases, there was a span of 17 bases. CDR3 size: 16 residues. The CDR3 sequence is CASSLRGTSSSNEQFF. The DNA of the CDR3 is TGTGCCAGCAGTTTAAGGGGGACTTCCTCTTCCAATGAGCAGTTCTTC.

There are many counts of this clonotype. CDR3 DNA: TGTGCCAGCAACCCGGAGGGCGGGAGGAGTGAGCAGTTCTTC. It is translated as CASNPEGGRSEQFF. The chain links TRBV7-8 to TRBJ2-1; TRBD2 agrees at 8 bases. CDR3 length: 14 amino acids. Germline trimming cut 7 bases from V and 9 bases from J; bases unmatched to any gene: 11. The V gene's germline CDR1 is SGHVS and CDR2 FQNEAQ.

V usage is TRBV29-1 and J usage is TRBJ2-2, with TRBD2 matching over 13 bases. CDR1 is SQVTM and CDR2 is ANQGSEA in the germline V gene. CDR3 length equals 17 residues. Unmatched junction bases numbered 7, after V lost 4 bases and J lost 2 bases. CDR3 sequence: CSVAGLAGISNTGELFF. As DNA, the CDR3 is TGCAGCGTTGCGGGACTAGCGGGAATTTCCAACACCGGGGAGCTGTTTTTT.

The V gene is TRBV28, the J gene TRBJ2-5; D is unresolved. The germline CDR1 and CDR2 sequences are MDHEN and SYDVKM. V was cut by 6 bases and J by 0 bases, with 14 bases left in between. The CDR3 runs to 15 residues. In DNA, the CDR3 is TGTGCCAGCAGAGGACGGATTTCGTACCAAGAGACCCAGTACTTC. As protein: CASRGRISYQETQYF.